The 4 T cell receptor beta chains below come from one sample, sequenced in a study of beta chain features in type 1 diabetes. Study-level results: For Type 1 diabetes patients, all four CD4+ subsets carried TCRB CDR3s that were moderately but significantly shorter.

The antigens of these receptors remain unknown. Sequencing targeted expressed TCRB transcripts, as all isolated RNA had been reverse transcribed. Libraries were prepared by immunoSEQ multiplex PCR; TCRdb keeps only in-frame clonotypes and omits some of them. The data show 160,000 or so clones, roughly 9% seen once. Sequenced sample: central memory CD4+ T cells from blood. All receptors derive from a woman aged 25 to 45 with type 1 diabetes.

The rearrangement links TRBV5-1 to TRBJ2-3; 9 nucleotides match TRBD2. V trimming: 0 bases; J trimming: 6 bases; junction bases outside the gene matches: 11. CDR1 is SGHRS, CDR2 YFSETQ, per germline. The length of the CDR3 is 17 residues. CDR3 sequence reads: CASSLDLTGTSHDTQYF. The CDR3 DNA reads TGCGCCAGCAGCTTGGATCTAACCGGGACTAGCCACGATACGCAGTATTTT.

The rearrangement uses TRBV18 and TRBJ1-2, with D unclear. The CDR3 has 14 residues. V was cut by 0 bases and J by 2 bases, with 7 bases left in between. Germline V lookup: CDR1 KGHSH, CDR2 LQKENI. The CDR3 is CASSPPEINYGYTF. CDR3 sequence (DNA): TGTGCCAGCTCACCACCGGAGATAAACTATGGCTACACCTTC. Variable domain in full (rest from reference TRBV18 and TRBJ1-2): NAGVMQNPRHLVRRRGQEARLRCSPMKGHSHVYWYRQLPEEGLKFMVYLQKENIIDESGMPKERFSAEFPKEGPSILRIQQVVRGDSAAYFCASSPPEINYGYTFGSGTRLTVV.

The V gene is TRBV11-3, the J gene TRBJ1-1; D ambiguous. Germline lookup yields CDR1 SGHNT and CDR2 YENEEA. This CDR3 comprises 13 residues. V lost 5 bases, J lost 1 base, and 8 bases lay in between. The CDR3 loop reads CASSRQENTEAFF. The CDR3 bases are TGTGCCAGCAGCCGACAAGAGAACACTGAAGCTTTCTTT.

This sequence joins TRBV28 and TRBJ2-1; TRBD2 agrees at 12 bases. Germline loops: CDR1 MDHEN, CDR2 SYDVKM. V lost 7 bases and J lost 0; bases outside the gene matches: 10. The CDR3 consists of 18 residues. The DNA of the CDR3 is TGTGCCAGCATAAGGCTAGCGGGAGGGCGGCGCTCCTACAATGAGCAGTTCTTC. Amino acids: CASIRLAGGRRSYNEQFF.